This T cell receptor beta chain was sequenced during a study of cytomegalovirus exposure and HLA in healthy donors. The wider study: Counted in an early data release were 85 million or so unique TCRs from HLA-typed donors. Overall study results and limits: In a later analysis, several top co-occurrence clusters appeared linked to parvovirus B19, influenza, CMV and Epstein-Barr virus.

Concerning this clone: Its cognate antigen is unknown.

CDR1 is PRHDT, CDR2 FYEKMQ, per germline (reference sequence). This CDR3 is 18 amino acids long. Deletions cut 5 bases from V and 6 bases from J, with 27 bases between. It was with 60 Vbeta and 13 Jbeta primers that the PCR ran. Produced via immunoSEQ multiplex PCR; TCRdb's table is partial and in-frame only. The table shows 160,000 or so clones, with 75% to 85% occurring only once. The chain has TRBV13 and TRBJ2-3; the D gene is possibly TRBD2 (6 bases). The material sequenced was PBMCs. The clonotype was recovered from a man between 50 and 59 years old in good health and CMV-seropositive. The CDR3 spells CASSLRSLLTGVGDTQYF. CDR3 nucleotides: TGTGCCAGCAGCCTAAGGTCCCTATTAACGGGAGTCGGGGATACGCAGTATTTT.